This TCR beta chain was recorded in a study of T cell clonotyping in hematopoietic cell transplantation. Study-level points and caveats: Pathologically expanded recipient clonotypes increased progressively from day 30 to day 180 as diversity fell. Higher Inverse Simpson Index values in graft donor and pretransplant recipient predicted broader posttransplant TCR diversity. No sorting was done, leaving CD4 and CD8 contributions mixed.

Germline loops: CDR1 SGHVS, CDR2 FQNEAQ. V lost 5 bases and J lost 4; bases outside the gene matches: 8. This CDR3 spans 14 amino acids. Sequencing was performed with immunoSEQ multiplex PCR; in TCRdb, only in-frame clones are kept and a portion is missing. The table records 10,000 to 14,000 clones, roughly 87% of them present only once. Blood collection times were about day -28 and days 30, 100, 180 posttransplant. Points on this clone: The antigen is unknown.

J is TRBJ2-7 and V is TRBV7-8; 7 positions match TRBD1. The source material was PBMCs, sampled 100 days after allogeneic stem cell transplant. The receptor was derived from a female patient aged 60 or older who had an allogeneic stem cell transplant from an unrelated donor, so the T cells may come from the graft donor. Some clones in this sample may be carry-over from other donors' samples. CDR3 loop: CASSGTGTAYEQYF. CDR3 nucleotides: TGTGCCAGCAGCGGAACCGGGACAGCATACGAGCAGTACTTC.